This section outlines one T cell receptor (beta chain) sequence together with its context. Its antigen remains unidentified. This record belongs to a study of T-cell memory formation after mild COVID-19. Study in general: Largely, TCR clusters stayed within a single donor.

Germline CDR1 and CDR2: SGHTA and FQGNSA. Trimming stripped 5 bases from V and 5 bases from J, with 14 bases between. The CDR3 runs to 14 residues. TCRdb re-called the 5' RACE reads with MiXCR, one entry per CDR3 protein. Of around 430,000 distinct CDR3 sequences detected, about a sixth appear once; the ten largest clones hold 20% to 25%. Overall study findings and caveats: Contracting clones from day 15 to 85 showed balanced CD4/CD8; later expanders favored CD4+. Proof of SARS-CoV-2 specificity was absent for the second-wave clones that crested on day 37.

Sequenced material: PBMCs or a T cell subset sorted from them (not recorded which). This TCR was sampled from a man aged 18 to 35 who had mild COVID-19 (a few samples of this study predate the infection). Cell type and time point are not known. This chain connects TRBV7-2 to TRBJ2-3; no reliable D call. CDR3 nucleotides: TGTGCCAGCAGCGCAGGACCTGATGTAGATACGCAGTATTTT. It yields the protein CASSAGPDVDTQYF.